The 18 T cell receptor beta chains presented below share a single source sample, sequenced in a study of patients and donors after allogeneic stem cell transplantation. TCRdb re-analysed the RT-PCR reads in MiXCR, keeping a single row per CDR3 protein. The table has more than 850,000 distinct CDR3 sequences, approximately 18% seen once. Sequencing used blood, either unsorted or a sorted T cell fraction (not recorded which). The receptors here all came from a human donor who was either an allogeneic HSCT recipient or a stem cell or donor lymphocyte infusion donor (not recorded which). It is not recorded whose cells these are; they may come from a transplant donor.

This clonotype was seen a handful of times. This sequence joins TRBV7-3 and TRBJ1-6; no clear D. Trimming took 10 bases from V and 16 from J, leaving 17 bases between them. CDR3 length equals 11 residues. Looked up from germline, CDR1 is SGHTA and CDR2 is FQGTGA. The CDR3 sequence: CANLHGDRLHF. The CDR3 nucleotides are TGTGCCAACCTCCATGGGGATAGACTCCACTTT.

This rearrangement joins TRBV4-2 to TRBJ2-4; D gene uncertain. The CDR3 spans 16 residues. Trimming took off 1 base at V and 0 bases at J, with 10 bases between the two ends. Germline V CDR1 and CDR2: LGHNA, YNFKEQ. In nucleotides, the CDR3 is TGTGCCAGCAGCCAAGGCCGGCCCCTAGCCAAAAACATTCAGTACTTC. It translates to CASSQGRPLAKNIQYF.

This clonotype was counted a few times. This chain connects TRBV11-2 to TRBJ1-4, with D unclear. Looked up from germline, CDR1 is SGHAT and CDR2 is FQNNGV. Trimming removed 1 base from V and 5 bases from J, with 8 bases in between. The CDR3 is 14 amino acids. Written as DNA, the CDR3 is TGTGCCAGCAGCTTAGGCAGGAAGAATGAAAAACTGTTTTTT. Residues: CASSLGRKNEKLFF.

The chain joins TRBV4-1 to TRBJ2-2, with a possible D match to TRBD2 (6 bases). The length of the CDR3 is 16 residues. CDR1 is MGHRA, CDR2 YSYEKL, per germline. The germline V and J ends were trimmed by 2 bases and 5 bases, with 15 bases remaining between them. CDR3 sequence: CASSQKAGLITGELFF. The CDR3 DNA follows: TGCGCCAGCAGCCAAAAGGCGGGACTGATTACCGGGGAGCTGTTTTTT.

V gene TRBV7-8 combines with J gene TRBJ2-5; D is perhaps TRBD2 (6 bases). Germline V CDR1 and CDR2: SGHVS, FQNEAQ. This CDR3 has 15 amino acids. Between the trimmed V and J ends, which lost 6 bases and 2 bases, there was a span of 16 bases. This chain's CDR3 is CASRLRRVGQETQYF. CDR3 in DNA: TGTGCCAGCAGGTTAAGGAGGGTGGGACAAGAGACCCAGTACTTC.

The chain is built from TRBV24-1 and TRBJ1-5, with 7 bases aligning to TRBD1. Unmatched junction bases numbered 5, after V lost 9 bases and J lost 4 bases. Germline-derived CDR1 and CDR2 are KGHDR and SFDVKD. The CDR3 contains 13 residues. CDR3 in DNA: TGTGCCACCGCCGACAGGGTAAATCAGCCCCAGCATTTT. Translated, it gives CATADRVNQPQHF.

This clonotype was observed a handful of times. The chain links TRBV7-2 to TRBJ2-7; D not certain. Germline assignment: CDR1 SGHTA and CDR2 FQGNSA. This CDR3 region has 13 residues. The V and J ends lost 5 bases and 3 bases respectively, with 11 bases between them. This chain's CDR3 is CASSPRWGYEQYF. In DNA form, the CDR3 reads TGTGCCAGCAGCCCCCGCTGGGGCTACGAGCAGTACTTC.

The CDR3: CASSRQTGGWSEAFF. CDR3 nucleotide sequence: TGTGCCAGCAGTAGACAGACAGGGGGCTGGTCTGAAGCTTTCTTT. This chain joins TRBV12-3 or TRBV12-4 and TRBJ1-1; TRBD1 matches at 10 bases. V shed 5 bases and J 6 bases; nucleotides not matched to a gene: 9. The CDR3 totals 15 residues.

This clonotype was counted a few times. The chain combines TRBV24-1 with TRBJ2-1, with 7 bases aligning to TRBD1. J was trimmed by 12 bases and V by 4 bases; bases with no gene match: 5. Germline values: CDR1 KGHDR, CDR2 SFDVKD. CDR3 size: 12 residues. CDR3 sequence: CATSEGPGGQFF. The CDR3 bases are TGTGCCACCAGTGAGGGCCCAGGGGGGCAGTTCTTC.

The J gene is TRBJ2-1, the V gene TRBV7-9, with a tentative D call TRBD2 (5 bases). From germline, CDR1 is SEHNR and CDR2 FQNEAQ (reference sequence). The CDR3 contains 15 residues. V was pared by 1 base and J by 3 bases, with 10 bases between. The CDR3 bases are TGTGCCAGCAGCTTAGACGGCGACTACTACAATGAGCAGTTCTTC. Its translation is CASSLDGDYYNEQFF.

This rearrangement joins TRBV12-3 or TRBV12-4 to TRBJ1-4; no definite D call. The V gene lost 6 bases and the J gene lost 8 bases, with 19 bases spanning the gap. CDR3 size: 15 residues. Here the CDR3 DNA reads TGTGCCAGCAGCTTCGATGGCAGCGTACACGAAAAACTGTTTTTT. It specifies CASSFDGSVHEKLFF.

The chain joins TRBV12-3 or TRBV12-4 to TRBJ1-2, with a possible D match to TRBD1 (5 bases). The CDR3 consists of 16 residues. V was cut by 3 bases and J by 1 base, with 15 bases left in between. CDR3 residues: CASSFSGRTFNYGYTF. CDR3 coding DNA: TGTGCCAGCAGTTTTTCTGGGCGGACATTTAACTATGGCTACACCTTC.

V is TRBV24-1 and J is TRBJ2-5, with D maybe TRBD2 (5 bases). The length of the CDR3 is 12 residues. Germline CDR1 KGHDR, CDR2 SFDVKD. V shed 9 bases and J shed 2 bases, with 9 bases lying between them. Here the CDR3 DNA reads TGTGCCACCTCAGCGGCACAAGAGACCCAGTACTTC. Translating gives CATSAAQETQYF.

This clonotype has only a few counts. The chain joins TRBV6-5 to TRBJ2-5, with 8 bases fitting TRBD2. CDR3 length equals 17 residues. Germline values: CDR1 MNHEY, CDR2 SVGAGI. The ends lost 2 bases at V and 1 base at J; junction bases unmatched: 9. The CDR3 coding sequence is TGTGCCAGCAGTTACCGCCGGGTACTAGCGGTCCAAGAGACCCAGTACTTC. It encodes CASSYRRVLAVQETQYF.

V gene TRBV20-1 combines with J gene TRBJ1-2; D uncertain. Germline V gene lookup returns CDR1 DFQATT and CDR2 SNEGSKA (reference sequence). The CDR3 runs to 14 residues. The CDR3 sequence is CSGVDLSSFYGYTF. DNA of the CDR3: TGCAGCGGGGTTGATTTAAGCTCGTTCTATGGCTACACCTTC.

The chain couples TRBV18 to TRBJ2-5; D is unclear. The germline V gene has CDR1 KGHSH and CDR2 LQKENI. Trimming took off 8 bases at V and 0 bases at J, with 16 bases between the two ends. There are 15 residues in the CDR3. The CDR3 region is CASAKPSGDQETQYF. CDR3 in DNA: TGTGCCAGCGCAAAGCCATCCGGCGACCAAGAGACCCAGTACTTC.

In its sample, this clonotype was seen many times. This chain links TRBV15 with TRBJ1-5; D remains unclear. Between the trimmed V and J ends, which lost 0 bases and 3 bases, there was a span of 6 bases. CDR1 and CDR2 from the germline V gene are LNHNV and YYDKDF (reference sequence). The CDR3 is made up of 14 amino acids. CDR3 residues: CATSRDRLNQPQHF. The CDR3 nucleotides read TGTGCCACCAGCAGAGATCGGCTCAATCAGCCCCAGCATTTT. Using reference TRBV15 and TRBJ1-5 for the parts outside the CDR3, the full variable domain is DAMVIQNPRYQVTQFGKPVTLSCSQTLNHNVMYWYQQKSSQAPKLLFHYYDKDFNNEADTPDNFQSRRPNTSFCFLDIRSPGLGDTAMYLCATSRDRLNQPQHFGDGTRLSIL.

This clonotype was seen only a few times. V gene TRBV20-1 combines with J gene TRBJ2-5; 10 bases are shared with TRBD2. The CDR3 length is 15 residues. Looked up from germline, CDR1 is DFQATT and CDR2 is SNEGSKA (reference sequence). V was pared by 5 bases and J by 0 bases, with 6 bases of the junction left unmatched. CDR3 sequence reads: CSASRTSGHQETQYF. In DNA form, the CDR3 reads TGCAGTGCTTCCCGGACTAGCGGCCACCAAGAGACCCAGTACTTC.